This T cell receptor beta chain is from a study of blood T cell repertoires in COVID-19. The CDR3 length is 15 residues. The trim removed 1 base at V and 5 bases at J, leaving 3 bases unmatched. In germline, CDR1 is SGHNT, CDR2 YYREEE (reference sequence). TCRdb's table, derived via immunoSEQ multiplex PCR, lists solely in-frame clones and lacks some. This table holds about 120,000 clones, 65% to 90% found once. This chain connects TRBV5-4 to TRBJ2-2; TRBD2 aligns across 9 bases. The receptor was derived from a human donor in a cohort sampled during active COVID-19. Sequenced: peripheral blood. CDR3 nucleotide sequence: TGTGCCAGCAGCTTGCCTAGCGGGGTTACCGGGGAGCTGTTTTTT. Protein product: CASSLPSGVTGELFF.